This T cell receptor beta chain appears in the sequencing data of a study of T cells in Graves' hyperthyroidism and ophthalmopathy. Many counts were recorded for this clonotype. Its antigen is currently unknown. Trimming shortened V by 2 bases and J by 3 bases, and 11 bases separated the two germline ends. Germline CDR1 reads DFQATT; CDR2 reads SNEGSKA (reference sequence). The CDR3 contains 13 residues. Regarding the study as a whole: Model-based prediction identified ophthalmopathy a median roughly six months prior to its onset.

Amplified TCR beta CDR3 regions came from RNA transcripts. In the first-round RT-PCR of the TCR CDR3, the HTBI primer set was used. MiXCR was run by TCRdb on the multiplex PCR reads, yielding one entry per CDR3 protein. Of over 250,000 distinct CDR3 sequences listed, 25% to 30% were seen once; the top ten hold about 30%. V gene TRBV20-1 combines with J gene TRBJ2-7; no clear D. The origin of this receptor is a man in his forties with Graves' hyperthyroidism that later progressed to Graves' ophthalmopathy. Specimen: blood. CDR3 in amino acids: CSARSANNYEQYF. Here the CDR3 DNA reads TGCAGTGCTAGATCAGCGAATAACTACGAGCAGTACTTC.